The rows below give T cell receptor beta chains drawn from one sample of a study of OX40 agonist ivuxolimab in advanced cancers. Profiling relied on immunoSEQ multiplex PCR, and the TCRdb table lists in-frame clones only, not all of them. This sample carries about 70,000 clones, about 73% of them seen once, and the ten largest clones take around 5%. The material sequenced was CD4+ or CD8+ T cells sorted from blood, taken in a trial of the OX40 agonist ivuxolimab. Every receptor here comes from an adult with an advanced solid tumor such as melanoma, head and neck, liver or kidney cancer. Both conserved end residues are part of each CDR3. The D gene is left open where the match is weak. Size is stated for part of the rows, as once, few or many counts, or as a class when the clone is expanded.

D | size | J | V | DNA | CDR3
TRBD1 | . | TRBJ2-7 | TRBV10-3 | TGTGCCATCAGTGATCCCGGGACAGGGACCTACGAGCAGTACTTC | CAISDPGTGTYEQYF
. | many | TRBJ2-5 | TRBV6-5 | TGTGCCAGCAGTTACTCGATGGCACCTGAACAAGAGACCCAGTACTTC | CASSYSMAPEQETQYF
. | many | TRBJ2-1 | TRBV9 | TGTGCCAGCAGCGTAGTCCCCGGCAGGTACGATGAGCAGTTCTTC | CASSVVPGRYDEQFF
. | . | TRBJ2-1 | TRBV19 | TGTGCCAGTGGACACTATGAGCAGTTCTTC | CASGHYEQFF
. | . | TRBJ1-1 | TRBV6-5 | TGTGCCAGCAGTTACTCGGGGGCTGAAGCTTTCTTT | CASSYSGAEAFF
. | . | TRBJ1-4 | TRBV27 | TGTGCCAGCAGTTTACTCGGGACGGCAACTAATGAAAAACTGTTTTTT | CASSLLGTATNEKLFF
. | . | TRBJ1-1 | TRBV6-4 | TGTGCCAGCAGTGACGGTCAGGCGAACACTGAAGCTTTCTTT | CASSDGQANTEAFF
. | . | TRBJ2-5 | TRBV5-1 | TGCGCCAGCAGCTTGGCCGCTGAGACCCAGTACTTC | CASSLAAETQYF
. | . | TRBJ2-1 | TRBV19 | TGTGCCAGTAGTACCGAAGCGATAGGGTATAATGAGCAGTTCTTC | CASSTEAIGYNEQFF
TRBD1 | . | TRBJ2-4 | TRBV6-5 | TGTGCCAGCAGTTGGCGACAGGGCCACAGAAACATTCAGTACTTC | CASSWRQGHRNIQYF
. | . | TRBJ2-5 | TRBV28 | TGTGCCAGCAGTCTCCCTGGGGGTTCAGGGACCCAGTACTTC | CASSLPGGSGTQYF
TRBD1 | . | TRBJ1-5 | TRBV19 | TGTGCCAGTACGCTGACAGGGGTTGGACAGCCCCAGCATTTT | CASTLTGVGQPQHF
. | . | TRBJ2-7 | TRBV21-1 | TGTGCCAGCAGCAAGGCGCCTGTGGTTGGGACAGGTCTCTACGAGCAGTACTTC | CASSKAPVVGTGLYEQYF
TRBD1 | . | TRBJ2-7 | TRBV6-5 | TGTGCCAGCAGTCATTCTCCGGGACAGACCTACGAGCAGTACTTC | CASSHSPGQTYEQYF
. | . | TRBJ1-1 | TRBV25-1 | TGTGCCAGCAGACGATCTGATGGAAGAGGCGCTGAAGCTTTCTTT | CASRRSDGRGAEAFF
TRBD1 | . | TRBJ1-1 | TRBV28 | TGTGCCAGCAGTTTAATCGGGACAGGGGGATTTTTCACTGAAGCTTTCTTT | CASSLIGTGGFFTEAFF
. | few | TRBJ2-2 | TRBV14 | TGTGCCAGCAGCCGGAACAGGGATGCGGGAACCGGGGAGCTGTTTTTT | CASSRNRDAGTGELFF
TRBD2 | . | TRBJ2-3 | TRBV27 | TGTGCCAGCGGGGGGGGGTCGTATACGCAGTATTTT | CASGGGSYTQYF
. | . | TRBJ1-2 | TRBV7-9 | TGTGCCAGCAGCTTGACAGGCAATGGCTACACCTTC | CASSLTGNGYTF
TRBD1 | . | TRBJ2-5 | TRBV11-3 | TGTGCCAGCAGCCCGGGGACAGGCGTACAAGAGACCCAGTACTTC | CASSPGTGVQETQYF
. | . | TRBJ2-7 | TRBV5-1 | TGCGCCAGCAGCCCCCGGTGGGGGGTATCCTACGAGCAGTACTTC | CASSPRWGVSYEQYF
. | . | TRBJ1-1 | TRBV19 | TGTGCCAGTACGGATCAGGGGAACACTGAAGCTTTCTTT | CASTDQGNTEAFF
TRBD2 | . | TRBJ2-5 | TRBV27 | TGTGCCAGCAGTTCGTCGTGGAGCGGGGGCGGGGAGACCCAGTACTTC | CASSSSWSGGGETQYF
. | many | TRBJ1-2 | TRBV7-9 | TGTGCCAGCAGCTTAACGGGAAGCCCAACTGATGGCTACACCTTC | CASSLTGSPTDGYTF
. | . | TRBJ1-2 | TRBV2 | TGTGCCAGCAACCAACTGAGGGAGGGCTACACCTTC | CASNQLREGYTF
. | . | TRBJ1-2 | TRBV5-6 | TGTGCCAGCAGCTTCCTGGGGTCCCGAGGAAATGGCTACACCTTC | CASSFLGSRGNGYTF
. | . | TRBJ2-7 | TRBV21-1 | TGTGCCAGCAGCCGACTCCGATTCGAGGCGGCCGGGTACGAGCAGTACTTC | CASSRLRFEAAGYEQYF
TRBD1 | few | TRBJ1-1 | TRBV5-1 | TGCGCCAGCAGCCTCGGGACAGGGCGGCCTGAAGCTTTCTTT | CASSLGTGRPEAFF
. | . | TRBJ1-2 | TRBV28 | TGTGCCAGCAGTTTGGGCAGTGACTATGGCTACACCTTC | CASSLGSDYGYTF
. | once | TRBJ1-5 | TRBV4-1 | TGCGCCAGCAGCCAAGAAGTAGGGAGTGAGGGCAATCAGCCCCAGCATTTT | CASSQEVGSEGNQPQHF
TRBD1 | . | TRBJ2-7 | TRBV2 | TGTGCCAGCAGGGGACAGTTCTACGAGCAGTACTTC | CASRGQFYEQYF
. | few | TRBJ2-2 | TRBV5-1 | TGCGCCAGCACCCCTCAACAGGTTACCGGGGAGCTGTTTTTT | CASTPQQVTGELFF
TRBD1 | . | TRBJ1-2 | TRBV9 | TGTGCCAGCCACCAGGCCGGACAGGGTGGCTATGGCTACACCTTC | CASHQAGQGGYGYTF
. | . | TRBJ1-5 | TRBV9 | TGTGCCAGCAGCGTAGGGGATGGTGCGGGTCCCCAGCATTTT | CASSVGDGAGPQHF
. | . | TRBJ2-6 | TRBV5-6 | TGTGCCACGACCTTCAGGCGAGCCAACGTCCTGACTTTC | CATTFRRANVLTF
TRBD1 | . | TRBJ1-5 | TRBV28 | TGTGCCAGCAGTTCGACAGGGCTAATACAGCCCCAGCATTTT | CASSSTGLIQPQHF
. | once | TRBJ1-5 | TRBV5-1 | TGCGCCAGCAGTTACGGGACAAGGGCGGGCCAGCCCCAGCATTTT | CASSYGTRAGQPQHF
. | . | TRBJ2-1 | TRBV5-1 | TGCGCCAGCAGCCGTACAGTGTCGAGCTCCTACAATGAGCAGTTCTTC | CASSRTVSSSYNEQFF
TRBD1 | . | TRBJ2-3 | TRBV5-1 | TGCGCCAGCAGCTCGACAGGGGTAACAGATACGCAGTATTTT | CASSSTGVTDTQYF
TRBD1 | . | TRBJ1-5 | TRBV28 | TGTGCCAGCAGTCCCTCGGCAGGGGGCGACGATCAGCCCCAGCATTTT | CASSPSAGGDDQPQHF
. | . | TRBJ1-3 | TRBV4-1 | TGCGCCAGCAGCCAAGGTACAGCATCGAGGGGAAACACCATATATTTT | CASSQGTASRGNTIYF
. | few | TRBJ2-5 | TRBV2 | TGTGCCAGCAGTGATTCGTGGCTAGAGACCCAGTACTTC | CASSDSWLETQYF
. | . | TRBJ2-1 | TRBV18 | TGTGCCAGCTCTCCCTACGAAGAGCAGTTCTTC | CASSPYEEQFF
TRBD1 | once | TRBJ1-4 | TRBV7-2 | TGTGCCAGCAGCCTTCCCGGGACAGGGGCTATTGAAAAACTGTTTTTT | CASSLPGTGAIEKLFF
TRBD2 | few | TRBJ2-3 | TRBV7-2 | TGTGCCAGCAGCTTAGGAGGCGGGGGAGCTGTCACAGATACGCAGTATTTT | CASSLGGGGAVTDTQYF
TRBD2 | . | TRBJ2-1 | TRBV11-2 | TGTGCCAGCAGCTGGGGACTAGCGGGGGAAGGTGAGCAGTTCTTC | CASSWGLAGEGEQFF
TRBD2 | few | TRBJ2-2 | TRBV5-1 | TGCGCCAGCAGCTTGCCTAGCGGCACCGGGGAGCTGTTTTTT | CASSLPSGTGELFF
TRBD1 | . | TRBJ1-3 | TRBV11-2 | TGTGCCAGCAGCCCCCGGACAGGGGGGAGCTCTGGAAACACCATATATTTT | CASSPRTGGSSGNTIYF
TRBD2 | . | TRBJ2-7 | TRBV7-2 | TGTGCCAGCAGCTCCAGAGGGGAGGGCAGGACCTACGAGCAGTACTTC | CASSSRGEGRTYEQYF
. | . | TRBJ2-1 | TRBV19 | TGTGCCAGTAGTCCGACTAGGTTTTATGAGCAGTTCTTC | CASSPTRFYEQFF